These T cell receptor beta chains were read from a single sample in a study of cytomegalovirus exposure and HLA in healthy donors. Libraries were prepared by immunoSEQ multiplex PCR; TCRdb keeps only in-frame clonotypes and omits some of them. The sample includes under 200,000 clones, about 76% of them seen just once. The sample comprised PBMCs. The receptors originated from a middle-aged woman in good health and CMV-seropositive. CDR3s include the opening cysteine and the closing phenylalanine or tryptophan. D genes are given only for firm matches. Size values are once, few and many counts, or a class for expanded clones, and some rows have none.

>TRBV7-2|TRBD2|TRBJ2-5|16|.
TGTGCCAGCAGCTTAGAAGCGGGGGGCTTCCAGGAGACCCAGTACTTC
CASSLEAGGFQETQYF
>TRBV7-2|.|TRBJ2-3|16|.
TGTGCCAGCAGCTTAAGCGGGCCGGGGGGCGCAGATACGCAGTATTTT
CASSLSGPGGADTQYF
>TRBV30|TRBD1|TRBJ1-4|12|.
TGTGCCTCCTCAGGACAGGGGATCAGACTGTTTTTT
CASSGQGIRLFF
>TRBV2|TRBD2|TRBJ2-1|15|.
TGTGCCAGCAGTATGACTAGCGGGAGGGCGGGGGAGCAGTTCTTC
CASSMTSGRAGEQFF
>TRBV5-1|TRBD2|TRBJ2-2|16|few
TGCGCCAGCAGCCGAAGGGCGGGAGAAACGACCGGGGAGCTGTTTTTT
CASSRRAGETTGELFF
>TRBV30|.|TRBJ2-7|12|few
TGTGCCTGCAACCTCGGGGTCTACGAGCAGTACTTC
CACNLGVYEQYF
>TRBV6-1|.|TRBJ2-1|17|.
TGTGCCAGCAGTGAAGGGAGTTTAGCGGTCTCCTACAATGAGCAGTTCTTC
CASSEGSLAVSYNEQFF
>TRBV7-9|TRBD1|TRBJ1-4|16|.
TGTGCCAGCAGCCGGAATCGACAGGGGGCGATAGAAAAACTGTTTTTT
CASSRNRQGAIEKLFF
>TRBV6-1|TRBD2|TRBJ2-2|16|.
TGTGCCAGCAGTGAACGACTAGCGGGAGACACCGGGGAGCTGTTTTTT
CASSERLAGDTGELFF
>TRBV7-2|.|TRBJ1-1|13|once
TGTGCCAGCAGCTCGAGGCTGGTGACTGAAGCTTTCTTT
CASSSRLVTEAFF
>TRBV5-6|TRBD2|TRBJ2-2|15|.
TGTGCCAGCAGCCAAGCGGGAGGGACCGCCGGGGAGCTGTTTTTT
CASSQAGGTAGELFF
>TRBV4-3|TRBD1|TRBJ1-3|15|.
TGCGCCAGCAGCCAAGTATGGGACAGGGAGTACACCATATATTTT
CASSQVWDREYTIYF
>TRBV28|TRBD1|TRBJ2-6|17|.
TGTGCCAGCAGGATATCGACAGGGGGTGCTGGGGCCAACGTCCTGACTTTC
CASRISTGGAGANVLTF
>TRBV2|.|TRBJ1-2|12|.
TGTGCCAGCAGTCCAGGGATATGGGGCTACACCTTC
CASSPGIWGYTF
>TRBV27|.|TRBJ2-7|13|.
TGTGCCAGAACCGGACACACATACTACGAGCAGTACTTC
CARTGHTYYEQYF
>TRBV7-2|TRBD2|TRBJ2-3|14|.
TGTGCCAGCAGGCCTAGCGGGAGCACAGATACGCAGTATTTT
CASRPSGSTDTQYF
>TRBV5-1|TRBD1|TRBJ2-1|14|.
TGCGCCAGCAGCCGGGACAGTTCCTACAATGAGCAGTTCTTC
CASSRDSSYNEQFF
>TRBV29-1|TRBD1|TRBJ1-5|15|few
TGCAGCGTGACTACAGGGGGCTTCGGCAATCAGCCCCAGCATTTT
CSVTTGGFGNQPQHF
>TRBV7-7|TRBD2|TRBJ2-5|17|.
TGTGCCAGCAGCTTATCCTTCCTGGGGAGGGGAGGAGAGACCCAGTACTTC
CASSLSFLGRGGETQYF
>TRBV6-5|.|TRBJ1-1|15|.
TGTGCCAGCAGTTACTCGGGCAGATTAAACACTGAAGCTTTCTTT
CASSYSGRLNTEAFF
>TRBV6-5|.|TRBJ1-2|14|.
TGTGCCAGCAGTTACGGGCAGGGGCCCTATGGCTACACCTTC
CASSYGQGPYGYTF
>TRBV30|.|TRBJ1-2|14|.
TGTGCCTGGAGTGTAAACAGGGTAGGATCAGGCTACACCTTC
CAWSVNRVGSGYTF
>TRBV21-1|.|TRBJ1-1|14|.
TGTGCCAGCAGCAGGGACAGGGGGCCCACTGAAGCTTTCTTT
CASSRDRGPTEAFF
>TRBV9|TRBD1|TRBJ1-2|16|.
TGTGCCAGCAGCGTAGGCGGGACAGCTTTTAACTATGGCTACACCTTC
CASSVGGTAFNYGYTF